This is a list of T cell receptor beta chains from one sample in a study of shared clonotypes between healthy human individuals. Measured with immunoSEQ multiplex PCR; TCRdb has only the in-frame clones, and not every one. The sample consists of 550,000 to 850,000 clones, 55% to 80% of them appearing once. Sequences were obtained from memory CD4+ T cells sorted from blood. These receptors came from a woman aged 30 to 39 in good health. Each CDR3 is given with its conserved first and last residue. D genes are given only for firm matches.

v_call: TRBV5-4
j_call: TRBJ1-5
cdr3_length: 14
d_call: -
cdr3_aa: CASSRDRGNQPQHF

v_call: TRBV2
j_call: TRBJ1-5
cdr3_length: 15
d_call: TRBD1
cdr3_aa: CASRGGQGSDQPQHF

v_call: TRBV20-1
j_call: TRBJ2-7
cdr3_length: 11
d_call: -
cdr3_aa: CSARAGNGQYF

v_call: TRBV30
j_call: TRBJ2-2
cdr3_length: 15
d_call: -
cdr3_aa: CAWTRDNVDTGELFF

v_call: TRBV2
j_call: TRBJ2-7
cdr3_length: 17
d_call: TRBD2
cdr3_aa: CASRQPRAGLDRYEQYF

v_call: TRBV28
j_call: TRBJ2-1
cdr3_length: 15
d_call: TRBD2
cdr3_aa: CASGIAGSPYNEQFF

v_call: TRBV5-1
j_call: TRBJ2-7
cdr3_length: 16
d_call: -
cdr3_aa: CASSLGVLAGPNEQYF

v_call: TRBV27
j_call: TRBJ1-5
cdr3_length: 16
d_call: TRBD1
cdr3_aa: CASSPFLATGVQPQHF

v_call: TRBV4-2
j_call: TRBJ2-1
cdr3_length: 18
d_call: TRBD2
cdr3_aa: CASSSPGVALAGSSGQFF

v_call: TRBV30
j_call: TRBJ2-5
cdr3_length: 12
d_call: -
cdr3_aa: CAWSSTQETQYF

v_call: TRBV18
j_call: TRBJ2-7
cdr3_length: 14
d_call: TRBD1
cdr3_aa: CASSARQGSYEQYF

v_call: TRBV2
j_call: TRBJ1-1
cdr3_length: 14
d_call: -
cdr3_aa: CASTNRFGGTEAFF

v_call: TRBV18
j_call: TRBJ1-5
cdr3_length: 16
d_call: -
cdr3_aa: CASSEGRQGLNQPQHF

v_call: TRBV4-1
j_call: TRBJ2-1
cdr3_length: 14
d_call: -
cdr3_aa: CASSQVGIGREQFF

v_call: TRBV5-1
j_call: TRBJ1-2
cdr3_length: 14
d_call: TRBD1
cdr3_aa: CASSLEGALYGYTF

v_call: TRBV28
j_call: TRBJ2-3
cdr3_length: 17
d_call: -
cdr3_aa: CASSPARRQSYTDTQYF

v_call: TRBV5-1
j_call: TRBJ2-1
cdr3_length: 13
d_call: -
cdr3_aa: CASSGGLTNEQFF

v_call: TRBV5-1
j_call: TRBJ2-2
cdr3_length: 15
d_call: -
cdr3_aa: CASRGSGDGTGELFF

v_call: TRBV7-2
j_call: TRBJ1-5
cdr3_length: 14
d_call: -
cdr3_aa: CASSLEGGNQPQHF

v_call: TRBV5-1
j_call: TRBJ2-1
cdr3_length: 18
d_call: TRBD2
cdr3_aa: CASSLGQGLASSYNEQFF

v_call: TRBV2
j_call: TRBJ1-4
cdr3_length: 14
d_call: TRBD1
cdr3_aa: CASSENRGYEKLFF

v_call: TRBV28
j_call: TRBJ2-5
cdr3_length: 12
d_call: -
cdr3_aa: CASTGSHETQYF

v_call: TRBV19
j_call: TRBJ2-1
cdr3_length: 15
d_call: -
cdr3_aa: CASSPLNQPYNEQFF

v_call: TRBV4-1
j_call: TRBJ1-5
cdr3_length: 13
d_call: -
cdr3_aa: CASSHDEDQPQHF

v_call: TRBV15
j_call: TRBJ1-3
cdr3_length: 14
d_call: -
cdr3_aa: CATSAKQSGNTIYF

v_call: TRBV20-1
j_call: TRBJ1-1
cdr3_length: 11
d_call: -
cdr3_aa: CSADGNTEAFF

v_call: TRBV2
j_call: TRBJ1-1
cdr3_length: 13
d_call: -
cdr3_aa: CASNRIGRTEAFF

v_call: TRBV6-1
j_call: TRBJ2-7
cdr3_length: 15
d_call: -
cdr3_aa: CASSEAAVGAYEQYF

v_call: TRBV4-2
j_call: TRBJ2-1
cdr3_length: 17
d_call: TRBD2
cdr3_aa: CASSQRSSGTSYNEQFF

v_call: TRBV7-3
j_call: TRBJ2-1
cdr3_length: 11
d_call: -
cdr3_aa: CASGNSGEQFF

v_call: TRBV7-2
j_call: TRBJ2-7
cdr3_length: 15
d_call: TRBD2
cdr3_aa: CASSLGGGRSYEQYF

v_call: TRBV7-2
j_call: TRBJ2-2
cdr3_length: 14
d_call: TRBD1
cdr3_aa: CASSLGGGVEELFF

v_call: TRBV11-2
j_call: TRBJ2-2
cdr3_length: 16
d_call: TRBD1
cdr3_aa: CASSLSGGVRTGELFF

v_call: TRBV15
j_call: TRBJ2-5
cdr3_length: 14
d_call: -
cdr3_aa: CATSRAGAAETQYF

v_call: TRBV28
j_call: TRBJ1-2
cdr3_length: 16
d_call: -
cdr3_aa: CASSGLGGGYNYGYTF

v_call: TRBV6-5
j_call: TRBJ2-7
cdr3_length: 14
d_call: TRBD1
cdr3_aa: CASSPGRVRGPVYF

v_call: TRBV6-5
j_call: TRBJ1-2
cdr3_length: 12
d_call: -
cdr3_aa: CASSDWGGGYTF

v_call: TRBV4-1
j_call: TRBJ2-7
cdr3_length: 16
d_call: TRBD2
cdr3_aa: CASSKGLAGGTYEQYF

v_call: TRBV6-6
j_call: TRBJ1-2
cdr3_length: 15
d_call: -
cdr3_aa: CASSYPRTDKHSYTF

v_call: TRBV4-1
j_call: TRBJ2-3
cdr3_length: 15
d_call: TRBD1
cdr3_aa: CASSRTGWGQGTQYF

v_call: TRBV7-2
j_call: TRBJ2-7
cdr3_length: 15
d_call: TRBD2
cdr3_aa: CASSVQTSGIGEQYF

v_call: TRBV5-6
j_call: TRBJ2-5
cdr3_length: 13
d_call: TRBD2
cdr3_aa: CASSPLAEETQYF

v_call: TRBV19
j_call: TRBJ1-1
cdr3_length: 15
d_call: -
cdr3_aa: CASSIRAAMNTEAFF

v_call: TRBV30
j_call: TRBJ1-3
cdr3_length: 12
d_call: -
cdr3_aa: CAWDRTGNTIYF